The source of this T cell receptor beta chain is a study of CD8 T cells in Susac syndrome. Reverse transcription of roughly 0.45 to 1 ug RNA used random hexamers. TCRdb ran MiXCR on the immunoSEQ multiplex PCR reads and lists one entry per CDR3 protein. The sample records about 250,000 distinct CDR3 sequences, around 93% being singletons. Per the germline V gene, CDR1 is SNHLY and CDR2 is FYNNEI. This CDR3 has 11 amino acids. V dropped 8 bases and J dropped 4; count of bases not matched to a gene: 2. FACS was used to enrich TEMRA cells, whereas the CD8+ and CD4+ T cells were obtained by negative isolation.

The chain is built from TRBV2 and TRBJ2-7, with 7 nucleotides matching TRBD2. The sequencing sample was made of CD4+ T cells from PBMCs. This TCR was recovered from a human donor with multiple sclerosis. The CDR3, as DNA: TGTGCCAGCGCGGGAGAATACGAGCAGTACGTC. It encodes CASAGEYEQYV.